Listed below are T cell receptor beta chains from one sample, sequenced in a study of cytomegalovirus exposure and HLA in healthy donors. TCRdb's copy holds only in-frame clones and misses some; the assay was immunoSEQ multiplex PCR. The table records 110,000 or so clones, nearly 15% of them present only once. What was sequenced was PBMCs. Every receptor here comes from a female donor in good health and CMV-seronegative. Both conserved end residues are trimmed from each CDR3. Fields, in order: V gene, CDR3 length, J gene, clone size, CDR3 protein. A clone size is listed for some rows: how often the clone was seen (once, few, many), or a class if it is expanded.

TRBV7-2,10,TRBJ1-1,few,ASSLVGGGAF
TRBV2,13,TRBJ1-3,few,ASRSSGDSGNTIY
TRBV2,15,TRBJ2-7,NA,ASSEALGAAGRYEQY
TRBV7-9,13,TRBJ1-1,NA,ASSLVGGAGTEAF
TRBV30,11,TRBJ1-1,few,AWSVERGTEAF
TRBV28,13,TRBJ1-2,few,ASRTRTGGSYGYT
TRBV11-3,13,TRBJ1-4,few,ASSLGRERNEKLF
TRBV28,12,TRBJ2-2,few,ASRGGPGTGELF
TRBV5-1,13,TRBJ2-1,few,ASSLDPGAYNEQF
TRBV4-3,14,TRBJ2-1,few,ASSQGLAGGWNEQF